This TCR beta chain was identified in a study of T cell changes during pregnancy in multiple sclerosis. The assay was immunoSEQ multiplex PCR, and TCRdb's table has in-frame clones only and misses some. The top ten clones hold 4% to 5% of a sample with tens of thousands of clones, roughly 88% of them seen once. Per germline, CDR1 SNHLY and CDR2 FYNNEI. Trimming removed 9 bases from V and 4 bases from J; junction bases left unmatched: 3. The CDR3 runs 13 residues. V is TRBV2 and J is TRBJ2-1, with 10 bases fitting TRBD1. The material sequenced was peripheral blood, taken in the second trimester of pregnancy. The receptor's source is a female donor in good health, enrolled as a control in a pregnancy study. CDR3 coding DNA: TGTGCCAGTCGGGACAGGGGTTACAATGAGCAGTTCTTC. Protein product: CASRDRGYNEQFF.